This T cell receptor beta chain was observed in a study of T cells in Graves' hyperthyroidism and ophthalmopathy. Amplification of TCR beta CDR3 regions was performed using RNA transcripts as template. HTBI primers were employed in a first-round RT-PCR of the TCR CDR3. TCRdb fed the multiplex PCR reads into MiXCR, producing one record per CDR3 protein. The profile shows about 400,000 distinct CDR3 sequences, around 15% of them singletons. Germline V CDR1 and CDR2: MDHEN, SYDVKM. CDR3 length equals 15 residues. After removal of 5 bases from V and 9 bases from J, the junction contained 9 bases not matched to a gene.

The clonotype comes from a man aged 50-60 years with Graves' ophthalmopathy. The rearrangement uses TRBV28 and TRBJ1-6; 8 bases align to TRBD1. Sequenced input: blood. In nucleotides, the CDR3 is TGTGCCAGCAGTCCAGGGGGACAGGTATTTTCACCCCTCCACTTT. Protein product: CASSPGGQVFSPLHF.